The clone carrying this TCR beta chain occurred a few times. The antigen is undetermined. The data belong to a study of identical twins. The germline V gene encodes CDR1 DFQATT and CDR2 SNEGSKA (reference sequence). CDR3 length: 16 amino acids. Trimming stripped 2 bases from V and 4 bases from J, with 17 bases between. Findings and limits, study-wide: The study based its conclusions on cross-sectional statistical analysis and did not follow the same donors. Out-of-frame alpha sequences shared by twins were enriched for low generation probability. With beta out-of-frame sequences, excess sharing by twins was weaker.

Via MiXCR, TCRdb re-called the 5' RACE reads, giving one row per CDR3 protein. Of 400,000 to 500,000 distinct CDR3 sequences in the sample, 15% to 20% were seen once. Healthy Caucasians made up all donors. This receptor was obtained from a man aged 45 to 65 in good health. The chain uses TRBV20-1 and TRBJ2-2, with D perhaps given as TRBD1 or TRBD2 (5 bases each). Sequenced: naive T cells sorted from blood. The CDR3 sequence is CSARSGDLGITGELFF. DNA of the CDR3: TGCAGTGCTAGATCCGGGGACCTAGGAATCACCGGGGAGCTGTTTTTT.